This is a list of T cell receptor beta chains from one sample in a study of shared clonotypes between healthy human individuals. The repertoire was sequenced with immunoSEQ multiplex PCR; TCRdb's copy has only in-frame clones and lacks some. The sample lists 1 million to 1.2 million clones; around 77% were seen once. Material for sequencing was memory CD4+ T cells from PBMCs. These receptor sequences come from a man in his late teens or twenties in good health. Some clones in this sample may be carry-over from other donors' samples. CDR3s include the opening cysteine and the closing phenylalanine or tryptophan. The order of the fields is CDR3 DNA, CDR3 protein, CDR3 length, V gene, clone size, D gene, J gene. The D gene is left open where the match is weak. Where a row states a size, it is once, few, many or the class of an expanded clone; other rows omit it.

TGCAGCGTCTCGGACAGCTCCTACGAGCAGTACTTC | CSVSDSSYEQYF | 12 | TRBV29-1 | - | - | TRBJ2-7
TGTGCCAGCAGTGTCGGGTGGGGGTTGTACACTGAAGCTTTCTTT | CASSVGWGLYTEAFF | 15 | TRBV2 | few | - | TRBJ1-1
TGTGCCAGCAGCTTAGGCCTTGGCGGGAGGACCGGGGAGCTGTTTTTT | CASSLGLGGRTGELFF | 16 | TRBV13 | - | TRBD2 | TRBJ2-2
TGTGCCAGCAGCTTGGACGGGGGTTGGGTCACTGAAGCTTTCTTT | CASSLDGGWVTEAFF | 15 | TRBV5-5 | few | - | TRBJ1-1
TGTGCCACGGGGACAGGGGGAGAGCCCCAGCATTTT | CATGTGGEPQHF | 12 | TRBV10-3 | - | TRBD1 | TRBJ1-5
TGTGCCAGCAGCTTCGGTAGCGGGAGGGTGGAGACCCAGTACTTC | CASSFGSGRVETQYF | 15 | TRBV13 | - | TRBD2 | TRBJ2-5
TGTGCCAGCAGTCCGCAACTGGGAAGCTCCTACAATGAGCAGTTCTTC | CASSPQLGSSYNEQFF | 16 | TRBV27 | - | - | TRBJ2-1
TGTGCCAGCAGTGAGGCGGGAGCCAGCTACAATGAGCAGTTCTTC | CASSEAGASYNEQFF | 15 | TRBV6-4 | - | TRBD2 | TRBJ2-1
TGTGCCAGCAGCTTAGGACTTTCCAGCGGATTTAGCACAGATACGCAGTATTTT | CASSLGLSSGFSTDTQYF | 18 | TRBV11-2 | - | - | TRBJ2-3
TGCAGCACCGAGCCCCAGGGGGCGTGGGACGAGCAGTACTTC | CSTEPQGAWDEQYF | 14 | TRBV29-1 | - | TRBD1 | TRBJ2-7
TGTGCCAGCTCAGAACAGCGCACTGGGGCCAACGTCCTGACTTTC | CASSEQRTGANVLTF | 15 | TRBV18 | - | - | TRBJ2-6
TGTGCCAGCAGCTTGGGGACTGGCGGGGCGCTTAACACAGATACGCAGTATTTT | CASSLGTGGALNTDTQYF | 18 | TRBV5-8 | few | - | TRBJ2-3
TGTGCCAGCAGCTTGCGGCAGGGCCTTCGTGAAAAACTGTTTTTT | CASSLRQGLREKLFF | 15 | TRBV5-6 | - | - | TRBJ1-4
TGTGCCAGCAGCCCGCGGGGACTCTCTGGAAACACCATATATTTT | CASSPRGLSGNTIYF | 15 | TRBV7-8 | - | - | TRBJ1-3
TGTGCCAGCAGCTCGGGACTACCTCCCTACGAGCAGTACTTC | CASSSGLPPYEQYF | 14 | TRBV6-5 | - | TRBD2 | TRBJ2-7
TGTGCCAGTAGGCCCCGAGGAGGCTCAAACTCTGGAAACACCATATATTTT | CASRPRGGSNSGNTIYF | 17 | TRBV19 | - | - | TRBJ1-3
TGTGCCAGCAGCTTAGACAGGGGCAATGAAAAACTGTTTTTT | CASSLDRGNEKLFF | 14 | TRBV5-6 | - | TRBD1 | TRBJ1-4
TGTGCCAGCAGCCATCCCGACAAGTTGTATGGCTACACCTTC | CASSHPDKLYGYTF | 14 | TRBV4-2 | few | - | TRBJ1-2
TGCGCCAGCAGCCAAGGGCAGGGTAATGAAAAACTGTTTTTT | CASSQGQGNEKLFF | 14 | TRBV4-1 | - | - | TRBJ1-4
TGTGCCAGCAGCTTAGATCGGAGGACAGGGTCTGGAGAGTACTTC | CASSLDRRTGSGEYF | 15 | TRBV11-2 | once | TRBD1 | TRBJ2-7
TGTGCCAGCTCTCGGCGGACAGGGGGCATGAATGAGCAGTTCTTC | CASSRRTGGMNEQFF | 15 | TRBV19 | - | TRBD1 | TRBJ2-1
TGTGCCACCAGCGCCCGACGGGTAGCGGAGACCCAGTACTTC | CATSARRVAETQYF | 14 | TRBV15 | - | - | TRBJ2-5
TGCAGCGGGCTAGCGGGGGGTGGCACCGGGGAGCTGTTTTTT | CSGLAGGGTGELFF | 14 | TRBV29-1 | - | TRBD2 | TRBJ2-2
TGTGCCAGCAGCCAAGATTGGGTCTCTGGGGCCAACGTCCTGACTTTC | CASSQDWVSGANVLTF | 16 | TRBV4-2 | few | - | TRBJ2-6
TGTGCCAGCAGGTATCTGGACACCGGGGAGCTGTTTTTT | CASRYLDTGELFF | 13 | TRBV2 | - | - | TRBJ2-2
TGCAGCGTCGCTACCGGGACAGGGGCCGAAGAGACCCAGTACTTC | CSVATGTGAEETQYF | 15 | TRBV29-1 | once | TRBD1 | TRBJ2-5
TGTGCCTCCGGACTCGCAGAGCAAAACATTCAGTACTTC | CASGLAEQNIQYF | 13 | TRBV2 | - | - | TRBJ2-4
TGTGCCTGCGCCAGGGGAGGGCGGGGCAATGAGCAGTTCTTC | CACARGGRGNEQFF | 14 | TRBV30 | - | - | TRBJ2-1
TGCGCCAGCAGCCAAGATAGCGACCATTGGCGTGAGCAGTTCTTC | CASSQDSDHWREQFF | 15 | TRBV4-3 | many | - | TRBJ2-1
TGTGCCAGCAGCTCGAGAGTAGCGGTAAACTACAATGAGCAGTTCTTC | CASSSRVAVNYNEQFF | 16 | TRBV7-9 | - | - | TRBJ2-1
TGTGCCAGCAGCCCAAGGAGGGCTAGCGGGAGGGCCTACAATGAGCAGTTCTTC | CASSPRRASGRAYNEQFF | 18 | TRBV7-3 | - | TRBD2 | TRBJ2-1
TGTGCCAGCAGGGACGATAGCAATCAGCCCCAGCATTTT | CASRDDSNQPQHF | 13 | TRBV10-3 | - | - | TRBJ1-5
TGTGCCAGCAGCTCGCGTGGAGGAGGGTTGGGGGAGCAGTACTTC | CASSSRGGGLGEQYF | 15 | TRBV11-3 | - | - | TRBJ2-7
TGTGCCAGCAGCCAAGATAGTAGGGGGACCGGGGAGCTGTTTTTT | CASSQDSRGTGELFF | 15 | TRBV14 | once | - | TRBJ2-2
TGTGCCAGCGGACCATACTCTGGAAACACCATATATTTT | CASGPYSGNTIYF | 13 | TRBV6-1 | - | - | TRBJ1-3
TGTGCCAGCAGTGATTCCTCGGGCGAGCAGTACTTC | CASSDSSGEQYF | 12 | TRBV2 | - | - | TRBJ2-7
TGCGCCAGCAGCCAAGGGACTAGCGAGATCCAAGAGACCCAGTACTTC | CASSQGTSEIQETQYF | 16 | TRBV5-1 | - | TRBD2 | TRBJ2-5
TGTGCCAGCAGCTTGGGGGGACTAGCGGCAGATACGCAGTATTTT | CASSLGGLAADTQYF | 15 | TRBV5-4 | many | TRBD2 | TRBJ2-3
TGTGCCAGCAGTCCAGACAGGGGAAGTCAGCCCCAGCATTTT | CASSPDRGSQPQHF | 14 | TRBV6-4 | - | TRBD1 | TRBJ1-5
TGTGCCAGCAGTTACCAGGGTGGGGACACTGAAGCTTTCTTT | CASSYQGGDTEAFF | 14 | TRBV7-2 | - | - | TRBJ1-1
TGTGCCAGCAGCCCAGCGGCGGGACAGGGGTTTTCGTACGAGCAGTACTTC | CASSPAAGQGFSYEQYF | 17 | TRBV7-3 | - | TRBD1 | TRBJ2-7
TGTGCCAGCAGCTACCAACGGGAGACCCAGTACTTC | CASSYQRETQYF | 12 | TRBV7-9 | few | - | TRBJ2-5
TGTGCCTGGAATAGGGACACCCCAGAGGGTGGCTACACCTTC | CAWNRDTPEGGYTF | 14 | TRBV30 | - | - | TRBJ1-2
TGTGCCATCAGTGAATCCTATGGCTACACCTTC | CAISESYGYTF | 11 | TRBV10-3 | - | - | TRBJ1-2
TGTGCCAGCAGGCCGGGCGGTTCATCCCGTACGGGTGAGCAGTTCTTC | CASRPGGSSRTGEQFF | 16 | TRBV28 | once | - | TRBJ2-1
TGTGCCTGGAGTTACCCCCCTGGGTTTGACACCGGGGAGCTGTTTTTT | CAWSYPPGFDTGELFF | 16 | TRBV30 | - | - | TRBJ2-2
TGTGCCAGCAGCTTCCGGGACAGGGGGCGGTTGACTGAAGCTTTCTTT | CASSFRDRGRLTEAFF | 16 | TRBV5-4 | few | TRBD1 | TRBJ1-1
TGTGCCAGCAGCCCCTCGGGGGGAGCTTACACCGGGGAGCTGTTTTTT | CASSPSGGAYTGELFF | 16 | TRBV9 | - | TRBD2 | TRBJ2-2
TGCGCCAGCAGCTTGAGGCAGGGTAGCGAAAAACTGTTTTTT | CASSLRQGSEKLFF | 14 | TRBV5-1 | - | - | TRBJ1-4
TGTGCCAGCAGGGCAGACGGAGTCGGAAAGCAGTACTTC | CASRADGVGKQYF | 13 | TRBV28 | - | - | TRBJ2-7
TGTGCCAGCAGCGTAGAGGCAGGGGATAGGACAGCTTTCTTT | CASSVEAGDRTAFF | 14 | TRBV9 | - | - | TRBJ1-1
TGCGCCAGCAGCCCTTCGCAGAACACCGGGGAGCTGTTTTTT | CASSPSQNTGELFF | 14 | TRBV5-1 | - | - | TRBJ2-2